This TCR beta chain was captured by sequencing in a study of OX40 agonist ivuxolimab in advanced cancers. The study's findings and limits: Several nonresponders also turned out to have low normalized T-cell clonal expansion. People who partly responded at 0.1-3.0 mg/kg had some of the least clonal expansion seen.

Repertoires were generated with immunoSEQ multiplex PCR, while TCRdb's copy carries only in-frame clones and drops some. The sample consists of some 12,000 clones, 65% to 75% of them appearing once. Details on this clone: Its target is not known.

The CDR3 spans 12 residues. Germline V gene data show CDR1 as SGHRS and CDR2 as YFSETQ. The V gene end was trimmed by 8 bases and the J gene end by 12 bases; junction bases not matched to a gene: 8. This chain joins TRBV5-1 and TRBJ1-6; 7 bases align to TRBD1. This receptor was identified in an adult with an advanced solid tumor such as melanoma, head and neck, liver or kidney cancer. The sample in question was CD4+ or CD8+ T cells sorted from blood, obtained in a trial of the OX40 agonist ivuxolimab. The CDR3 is CARIPQGLPLHF. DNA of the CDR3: TGCGCCAGGATCCCACAGGGGTTACCCCTCCACTTT.